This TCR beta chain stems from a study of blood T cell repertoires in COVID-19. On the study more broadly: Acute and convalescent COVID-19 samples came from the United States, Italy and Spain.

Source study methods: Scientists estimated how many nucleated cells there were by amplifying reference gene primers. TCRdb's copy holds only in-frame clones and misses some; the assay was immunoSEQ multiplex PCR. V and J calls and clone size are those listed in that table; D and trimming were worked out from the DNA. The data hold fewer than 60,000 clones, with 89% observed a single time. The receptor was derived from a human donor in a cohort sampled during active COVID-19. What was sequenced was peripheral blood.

CDR3: CASSADRGDGNQPQHF. CDR3 sequence (DNA): TGTGCCAGCAGTGCGGACAGGGGGGATGGCAATCAGCCCCAGCATTTT. V is TRBV2 and J is TRBJ1-5, with TRBD1 matching over 10 bases. V lost 4 bases and J lost 2; bases outside the gene matches: 5. Germline V gene data show CDR1 as SNHLY and CDR2 as FYNNEI. This CDR3 has 16 residues.